This T cell receptor beta chain was recorded in a study of cytomegalovirus exposure and HLA in healthy donors (dated by TCRdb to about 2017). With respect to the entire study: An earlier analysis of several hundred of the donors reported roughly 270 Gb of sequence data and 117 million unique TCR beta sequences from around 200 million T cells. Roughly five DR-DQ haplotypes were handled as single units for association and clustering, since linkage in the cohort was strong. A later genetic analysis used genome-wide SNP genotypes for about 65% of the 666 donors, treating that subset as a discovery cohort. In addition to the first cohort of around 670 subjects, a separate validation cohort of under 150 different subjects was used. Rather than using new phenotypic data, the later analysis identified candidate immune exposures from TCR beta sequences and from how often those sequences occurred across donors. An earlier analysis of 587 of the donors used high-throughput TCR beta sequencing to judge whether each TCR beta V gene segment behaved as functional or pseudogenic. Typing coverage varied by locus: 629-630 donors for A, B, C, DRB1 and DQB1; under 550 for DQA1; about 590 for DPA1; some 470 for DPB1. The study used immunosequencing to profile the T cell repertoires of more than 650 subjects and linked those repertoires to cytomegalovirus serostatus. Donor age, sex, ethnicity and CMV serostatus were compiled together with the repertoire data. HLA typing covered class I and class II loci at four-digit resolution. Across some 400 genotyped donors of the cohort, an average of approximately 240,000 unique TCR beta nucleotide sequences per donor were sequenced, and 15% to 20% of those sequences were non-productive. Around 320 gigabases of sequencing data and 78 million or so unique TCR sequences were included in an early release covering roughly 600 HLA-typed donors. Among the roughly 400 genotyped donors, approximately 76% belonged to the genetic ancestry cluster associated with self-reported Caucasian donors. All discovery cohort repertoires had been generated on a single sequencing platform. The aim of the study was to test whether cataloging public T cell receptors could identify signatures of past pathogen exposure. The study combined high-throughput TCR immunosequencing, statistical association of individual TCRs with disease status, and machine learning to predict cytomegalovirus infection status. A later analysis re-analyzed previously published TCR beta repertoires from roughly 690 donors and added high-resolution HLA genotyping to study TCR occurrence patterns.

The library was built by means of the immunoSEQ multiplex PCR assay. A mixture of 60 forward primers for TCR Vbeta segments and 13 reverse primers for TCR Jbeta segments was used in the multiplex PCR. The CDR3 region of rearranged TCR beta genes was amplified from genomic DNA with a multiplex PCR assay. Amplified TCR beta libraries were sequenced as 87-base-pair reads on the Illumina HiSeq System. As for the original processing: Across the 670 or so repertoires, a later analysis counted roughly 77 million unique TCR beta chains, 9.5 million to 13 million of which were shared by at least two donors. Raw reads were error-corrected and collapsed into unique sequences by a nearest-neighbor algorithm in which closely related sequences were merged to remove PCR and sequencing errors. Alignment of CDR3 sequences to IMGT reference sequences was used to assign V, D and J gene segments. For a sequence to be retained, a match of at least six nucleotides was required to both a V gene segment and a J gene segment. Rearrangements were classified as productive when the CDR3 lacked stop codons and remained in frame with V and J, and all other rearrangements were classified as non-productive. Following IMGT convention, CDR3 was defined as the stretch from the second conserved V-encoded cysteine to the conserved J-encoded phenylalanine. In an earlier analysis of around 600 of the donors, sequences lacking an unambiguous match to a single V gene segment were excluded. In an earlier analysis of 587 of the donors, V segments were called functional above 56.7% productive rearrangements and were called segregating when the between-donor standard deviation exceeded 5%. A statistical classification framework was built for diagnosing cytomegalovirus status from the catalog of TCR beta chain sequences. In a later analysis, V and J genes were assigned by comparing TCR nucleotide sequences against IMGT/GENE-DB human TR gene sequences. A later analysis assigned CDR3 sequences and most-parsimonious VDJ recombination scenarios with the TCRdist pipeline. In a later analysis, each TCR beta chain was defined by its CDR3 amino acid sequence together with its V-gene family, and reads lacking a unique V-gene family were excluded. A later analysis removed 592 highly shared, low-generation-probability nucleotide sequences to deal with suspected cross-contamination and a sequencing artifact. In a later analysis, a clonal expansion index for each public chain was calculated from normalized within-repertoire ranks of inferred template counts. Generation probabilities in a later analysis came from a VDJ recombination model fitted to out-of-frame rearrangements, and those results were checked against IGoR. In a later analysis, TCR-TCR, TCR-HLA and TCR-CMV co-occurrence was scored with hypergeometric tests, and a repertoire-size bias correction was applied to TCR pairs. A later analysis estimated false discovery rates by permuting HLA or CMV assignments 20 times. In a later analysis, co-occurring TCRs were grouped using DBSCAN, and TCRdist sequence similarity was added for clustering within HLA-allele-positive subsets. Repertoires with fewer than 30,000 or more than 120,000 public chains, plus five repertoires with anomalous nucleotide sharing, were excluded from co-occurrence clustering. This is the immuneACCESS table as TCRdb keeps it, with only in-frame sequences that have V and J called. A part of the clones is gone; compared with another copy, unresolved V genes explain less than half, and the rest is unexplained. The DNA was the basis for D and trimming; V, J and clone size are from that table. This sample comprises around 63,000 clones, approximately 79% of them detected only once. Less than 3.5% of the sample lies in the top ten.

The cohort comprised under 700 healthy bone marrow donors. At the time of sampling, all cohort members were nominally healthy, though unrecorded immune exposures were likely present. The donor tested CMV seronegative, placing the donor among the 350 or so seronegative members of the cohort. A peripheral blood sample was provided by each donor, and peripheral blood mononuclear cells were used for TCR beta sequencing. The Qiagen DNeasy Blood Extraction Kit was used to extract genomic DNA from the blood cell samples. Broad study findings and their caveats: Most CMV-associated TCR beta chains appeared to be HLA-restricted in a later analysis, and the HLA associations seemed to be driven largely by CMV exposure. In the study, 164 TCR beta chains were listed as associated with cytomegalovirus. According to a later analysis, TCR association rates differed among HLA loci, with DRB1 alleles showing the most associated TCRs and HLA-C alleles showing the fewest. While some public TCRs were present in many individuals, most TCR sequences turned up only very rarely across donors. Assigning TCR associations to individual alleles was difficult when HLA alleles, especially DR and DQ, strongly co-occurred. A later analysis found that HLA-associated TCR beta chains were more clonally expanded and had lower generation probabilities than equally common non-associated chains. Some IMGT-functional V segments, including TRBV6-2 and TRBV6-3, could not be distinguished by the 87-base-pair reads and were therefore excluded. The only immune exposure information available for the cohort was CMV serostatus. A later analysis associated 15,000 to 20,000 TCR beta sequences with specific HLA alleles at a false discovery rate of 0.05. Roughly uniform sequencing depth across donors was assumed in presence/absence analyses, although this assumption may not hold. A further reported finding was that TCR beta sequences accurately predicted the HLA-A and HLA-B alleles for most subjects in the first cohort. Because counts were too low, more than 15 rarely observed V segments, including chromosome 9 orphons, were excluded from the earlier analysis of 587 of the donors. A later analysis reported that several top co-occurrence clusters appeared linked to parvovirus B19, influenza, CMV and Epstein-Barr virus. The classifier was reported to diagnose cytomegalovirus status with high specificity and sensitivity in both the original and validation cohorts. V-gene and J-gene trimming of TCR beta chains was associated with a missense DCLRE1C variant in a later genetic analysis, and the association was replicated in an independent cohort. According to the authors, the approach could potentially be generalized to other disease states and immunological phenotypes. Compared with the approximately 700-donor mean, donors in an Asian-associated ancestry cluster had fewer N-insertions in productive TCRs, according to a later genetic analysis. Correlated functional status among segregating V segments might be attributable to linkage disequilibrium, but an unknown experimental factor could not be ruled out. In this cohort, only TCR beta chains were sequenced, and detectable features were limited by the absence of alpha or paired-chain data. In vitro tests confirmed that a few of the cytomegalovirus-associated TCR beta chains recognize cytomegalovirus antigens. A cluster of highly shared sequence variants was judged likely to be a technical artifact of the sequencing pipeline. Because some donors lacked HLA typing at each locus, the association tests relied only on the typed subset. Broadly in line with IMGT annotations, most TCR beta V segments showed up in productive rearrangements about 90% or about 30% of the time in an earlier analysis of around 550 of the donors.

Worth noting for this clone: Its antigen is unknown. No much larger clone is present one base from it, and per-base qualities are unavailable.

From the germline V gene, CDR1 is KGHSH and CDR2 is LQKENI. Trimming removed 2 bases from V and 5 bases from J, leaving 6 bases between the germline ends. Counted from cysteine to phenylalanine, this CDR3 has 13 amino acids. The kept DNA is CDR3 alone, 39 bases in frame from the first base. The sequence derives from a woman aged 25 to 45 in good health and CMV-seronegative. The chain joins TRBV18 to TRBJ2-2, and possibly TRBD2, on 5 matching bases. Input material: PBMCs. In nucleotide form, the sequence is TGTGCCAGCTCACCAGAGGGAACCGGGGAGCTGTTTTTT. Its product reads: CASSPEGTGELFF.